Listed below are T cell receptor beta chains from one sample, sequenced in a study of T cell responses to AZD1222 COVID-19 vaccine. The data were produced by immunoSEQ multiplex PCR, yet TCRdb's version contains in-frame clones alone and is incomplete. The table records approximately 150,000 clones, roughly 93% of them present only once. The source material was peripheral blood, sampled on day 0 of MenACWY control vaccination. These receptors were collected from an adult in good health. Each CDR3 is given with its conserved first and last residue. The D gene is left open where the match is weak. Expanded clones are given a class, and other clones once, few, many or no size at all.

j_call: TRBJ1-2; v_call: TRBV6-5; clone_size: -; d_call: -; cdr3_nt: TGTGCCAGCAACGGATTTGGCTATGGCTACACCTTC; cdr3_aa: CASNGFGYGYTF
j_call: TRBJ1-2; v_call: TRBV5-1; clone_size: -; d_call: -; cdr3_nt: TGCGCCAGCAGAGCACTACAGGGCGGCGGATCTAGTGGCTACACCTTC; cdr3_aa: CASRALQGGGSSGYTF
j_call: TRBJ1-1; v_call: TRBV5-8; clone_size: -; d_call: -; cdr3_nt: TGTGCCAGCAGCTTACGGTTACCGGGGGCTGAAGCTTTCTTT; cdr3_aa: CASSLRLPGAEAFF
j_call: TRBJ2-2; v_call: TRBV4-1; clone_size: -; d_call: -; cdr3_nt: TGCGCCAGCAGCCGTGAAGTCAGTGACACCGGGGAGCTGTTTTTT; cdr3_aa: CASSREVSDTGELFF
j_call: TRBJ1-5; v_call: TRBV19; clone_size: -; d_call: -; cdr3_nt: TGTGCCAGTAGTATCCCTCAGATAGGTACCCAGCATTTT; cdr3_aa: CASSIPQIGTQHF
j_call: TRBJ2-2; v_call: TRBV5-6; clone_size: once; d_call: TRBD2; cdr3_nt: TGTGCCAGCAGCTTGGTGACCGGGGAGGGCACCGGGGAGCTGTTTTTT; cdr3_aa: CASSLVTGEGTGELFF
j_call: TRBJ2-1; v_call: TRBV28; clone_size: once; d_call: TRBD2; cdr3_nt: TGTGCCAGCAGTCTCTCTGTGGGAAAGCGGGGCCTTGACCCGGCGTTCGATGAGCAGTTCTTC; cdr3_aa: CASSLSVGKRGLDPAFDEQFF
j_call: TRBJ1-2; v_call: TRBV28; clone_size: -; d_call: TRBD1; cdr3_nt: TGTGCCAGCATCCCAGGACAGGGGTGGAACTATGGCTACACCTTC; cdr3_aa: CASIPGQGWNYGYTF
j_call: TRBJ2-7; v_call: TRBV7-8; clone_size: -; d_call: TRBD1; cdr3_nt: TGTGCCAGCAGCTTCGACAGGGTAGGGTACGAGCAGTACTTC; cdr3_aa: CASSFDRVGYEQYF
j_call: TRBJ1-3; v_call: TRBV28; clone_size: -; d_call: TRBD1; cdr3_nt: TGTGCCAGCAGAGATATGACAGGGGGCGGTGGAAACACCATATATTTT; cdr3_aa: CASRDMTGGGGNTIYF
j_call: TRBJ2-1; v_call: TRBV30; clone_size: -; d_call: TRBD1; cdr3_nt: TGTGCCTGGAGAGAGGGACAGCGGAAACAGTTCTTC; cdr3_aa: CAWREGQRKQFF
j_call: TRBJ2-7; v_call: TRBV28; clone_size: -; d_call: -; cdr3_nt: TGTGCCAGCAGTTTCGGCAGGGCCTTTTACGAGCAGTACTTC; cdr3_aa: CASSFGRAFYEQYF
j_call: TRBJ1-2; v_call: TRBV5-4; clone_size: -; d_call: TRBD1; cdr3_nt: TGTGCCAGCAGCCCTCCGGGACAGGGGGCAGGGGGCTACACCTTC; cdr3_aa: CASSPPGQGAGGYTF
j_call: TRBJ2-2; v_call: TRBV7-9; clone_size: -; d_call: -; cdr3_nt: TGTGCCAGCAGCCCTCGGAGGGCCGGGGAGCTGTTTTTT; cdr3_aa: CASSPRRAGELFF
j_call: TRBJ1-2; v_call: TRBV19; clone_size: -; d_call: -; cdr3_nt: TGTGCCAGTAGTCAGGGTTGGGGCTACACCTTC; cdr3_aa: CASSQGWGYTF
j_call: TRBJ2-4; v_call: TRBV2; clone_size: -; d_call: TRBD2; cdr3_nt: TGTGCCAGCAGTGGGGGTAGCGGGCGAGGAAACATTCAGTACTTC; cdr3_aa: CASSGGSGRGNIQYF
j_call: TRBJ1-1; v_call: TRBV9; clone_size: -; d_call: -; cdr3_nt: TGTGCCAGCAGCGTAGTTCCAGGGAACACTGAAGCTTTCTTT; cdr3_aa: CASSVVPGNTEAFF
j_call: TRBJ2-5; v_call: TRBV6-5; clone_size: -; d_call: TRBD2; cdr3_nt: TGTGCCACTAGTAGGACTAGACAAGAGACCCAGTACTTC; cdr3_aa: CATSRTRQETQYF
j_call: TRBJ1-4; v_call: TRBV11-2; clone_size: -; d_call: TRBD1; cdr3_nt: TGTGCCAGCAGCCTAAGCCGGGGACAGTTAAAAGCAACTAATGAAAAACTGTTTTTT; cdr3_aa: CASSLSRGQLKATNEKLFF
j_call: TRBJ2-1; v_call: TRBV30; clone_size: -; d_call: -; cdr3_nt: TGTGCCTGGAGTGAGGGTAATGAGCAGTTCTTC; cdr3_aa: CAWSEGNEQFF
j_call: TRBJ2-1; v_call: TRBV6-5; clone_size: few; d_call: TRBD2; cdr3_nt: TGTGCCAGCAGTACGGGGCTAGCGGGCAATGAGCAGTTCTTC; cdr3_aa: CASSTGLAGNEQFF
j_call: TRBJ2-7; v_call: TRBV6-1; clone_size: -; d_call: TRBD2; cdr3_nt: TGTGCCAGCAGCCCCGGGAGGTTTGACTACGAGCAGTACTTC; cdr3_aa: CASSPGRFDYEQYF
j_call: TRBJ1-2; v_call: TRBV13; clone_size: -; d_call: -; cdr3_nt: TGTGCCAGCAGCTTATTGGGGGGGCGAACTAACTATGGCTACACCTTC; cdr3_aa: CASSLLGGRTNYGYTF
j_call: TRBJ2-1; v_call: TRBV5-4; clone_size: -; d_call: TRBD2; cdr3_nt: TGTGCCAGCAGCTTGGGGGTAGGCGGGGGGCTATTGAATGAGCAGTTCTTC; cdr3_aa: CASSLGVGGGLLNEQFF
j_call: TRBJ1-5; v_call: TRBV6-5; clone_size: -; d_call: TRBD1; cdr3_nt: TGTGCCAGCAGCTTTGGGACAGGGAAAGGTCAGCCCCAGCATTTT; cdr3_aa: CASSFGTGKGQPQHF
j_call: TRBJ2-3; v_call: TRBV5-6; clone_size: -; d_call: TRBD1; cdr3_nt: TGTGCCAGCATCGCCACGACAGGGATCATTAGCACAGATACGCAGTATTTT; cdr3_aa: CASIATTGIISTDTQYF
j_call: TRBJ1-6; v_call: TRBV25-1; clone_size: -; d_call: -; cdr3_nt: TGTGCCAGCAGTGAATCAGGGGTTTCACCCCTCCACTTT; cdr3_aa: CASSESGVSPLHF
j_call: TRBJ1-4; v_call: TRBV4-2; clone_size: -; d_call: -; cdr3_nt: TGTGCCAGCAGCTACAGGGCAGGGAATGAAAAACTGTTTTTT; cdr3_aa: CASSYRAGNEKLFF
j_call: TRBJ1-5; v_call: TRBV2; clone_size: -; d_call: -; cdr3_nt: TGTGCCAGCAGTGAAGCGCTTCGGAGTCAGCCCCAGCATTTT; cdr3_aa: CASSEALRSQPQHF
j_call: TRBJ2-3; v_call: TRBV6-2/TRBV6-3; clone_size: few; d_call: TRBD2; cdr3_nt: TGTGCCAGCAGCATAGCGGGAGCGGCAGATACGCAGTATTTT; cdr3_aa: CASSIAGAADTQYF
j_call: TRBJ1-3; v_call: TRBV5-6; clone_size: -; d_call: TRBD1; cdr3_nt: TGTGCCAGCAGCCCGGCGGACAGGGACGGAAACACCATATATTTT; cdr3_aa: CASSPADRDGNTIYF
j_call: TRBJ2-1; v_call: TRBV18; clone_size: -; d_call: TRBD1; cdr3_nt: TGTGCCAGCTCACCACCCCAATTACAGGGGGTTGAGCAGTTCTTC; cdr3_aa: CASSPPQLQGVEQFF
j_call: TRBJ1-3; v_call: TRBV6-2/TRBV6-3; clone_size: -; d_call: TRBD1; cdr3_nt: TGTGCCAGCAGTTACTCCTTTTCCCGGCAGGGGGCAAAGGTTTCTGGAAACACCATATATTTT; cdr3_aa: CASSYSFSRQGAKVSGNTIYF
j_call: TRBJ1-6; v_call: TRBV13; clone_size: -; d_call: TRBD1; cdr3_nt: TGTGCCAGCAGACTAGGCCCGGGACAGGGGGATTCACCCCTCCACTTT; cdr3_aa: CASRLGPGQGDSPLHF
j_call: TRBJ2-7; v_call: TRBV28; clone_size: -; d_call: TRBD1; cdr3_nt: TGTGCCAGCACCTTAAGCCAGGGGGCGCCTTACGAGCAGTACTTC; cdr3_aa: CASTLSQGAPYEQYF
j_call: TRBJ1-2; v_call: TRBV14; clone_size: -; d_call: -; cdr3_nt: TGTGCCAGCAGCCCAGGGGATTCGATCTCAAGAACCACTTATGGCTACACCTTC; cdr3_aa: CASSPGDSISRTTYGYTF
j_call: TRBJ2-5; v_call: TRBV3-1/TRBV3-2; clone_size: -; d_call: -; cdr3_nt: TGTGCCAGCAGCCAAGGAGACAGTATACAAGAGACCCAGTACTTC; cdr3_aa: CASSQGDSIQETQYF
j_call: TRBJ2-7; v_call: TRBV21-1; clone_size: once; d_call: -; cdr3_nt: TGTGCCAGCAGCAATAGGCGGGGGGGCTGCTACGAGCAGTACTTC; cdr3_aa: CASSNRRGGCYEQYF
j_call: TRBJ2-2; v_call: TRBV5-1; clone_size: once; d_call: TRBD1; cdr3_nt: TGCGCCAGCAGCTTACTCGGACAGGGGGCTGGGAACGGGGAGCTGTTTTTT; cdr3_aa: CASSLLGQGAGNGELFF
j_call: TRBJ2-3; v_call: TRBV15; clone_size: -; d_call: -; cdr3_nt: TGTGCCACCAGCAGAGATCGGCAGGATACGCAGTATTTT; cdr3_aa: CATSRDRQDTQYF
j_call: TRBJ2-5; v_call: TRBV5-6; clone_size: -; d_call: TRBD1; cdr3_nt: TGTGCCAGCAGCTTGGCCCAGGGGGAGACCCAAGAGACCCAGTACTTC; cdr3_aa: CASSLAQGETQETQYF
j_call: TRBJ1-1; v_call: TRBV6-4; clone_size: -; d_call: TRBD1; cdr3_nt: TGTGCCAGCAGCCCAGGGGGAGGCATGAACACTGAAGCTTTCTTT; cdr3_aa: CASSPGGGMNTEAFF
j_call: TRBJ1-1; v_call: TRBV13; clone_size: -; d_call: -; cdr3_nt: TGTGCCAGCAGCTTAGGAAGACAGATGAACACTGAAGCTTTCTTT; cdr3_aa: CASSLGRQMNTEAFF
j_call: TRBJ1-5; v_call: TRBV5-6; clone_size: -; d_call: -; cdr3_nt: TGTGCCAGCAGCTTAGGAGATAATCAGCCCCAGCATTTT; cdr3_aa: CASSLGDNQPQHF
j_call: TRBJ2-1; v_call: TRBV27; clone_size: -; d_call: -; cdr3_nt: TGTGCCAGCACCATAAGCGGAGGAAAAAACAATGAGCAGTTCTTC; cdr3_aa: CASTISGGKNNEQFF
j_call: TRBJ2-1; v_call: TRBV11-2; clone_size: -; d_call: TRBD2; cdr3_nt: TGTGCCAGCAGCTTATTGGGGGGGGACAATGAGCAGTTCTTC; cdr3_aa: CASSLLGGDNEQFF
j_call: TRBJ1-2; v_call: TRBV12-3/TRBV12-4; clone_size: -; d_call: -; cdr3_nt: TGTGCCAGCAGAACACTCCCGGACTATGGCTACACCTTC; cdr3_aa: CASRTLPDYGYTF
j_call: TRBJ1-5; v_call: TRBV7-8; clone_size: -; d_call: TRBD1; cdr3_nt: TGTGCCAGCAGCTTAGAGGTAGGGGGCGGTCAGCCCCAGCATTTT; cdr3_aa: CASSLEVGGGQPQHF
j_call: TRBJ2-5; v_call: TRBV10-3; clone_size: -; d_call: -; cdr3_nt: TGTGCCATCAGTGAGTCGGAGGAGACCCAGTACTTC; cdr3_aa: CAISESEETQYF
j_call: TRBJ2-6; v_call: TRBV27; clone_size: -; d_call: -; cdr3_nt: TGTGCCAGTACTGGGGGCACTGGGGCCAACGTCCTGACTTTC; cdr3_aa: CASTGGTGANVLTF
j_call: TRBJ1-1; v_call: TRBV5-1; clone_size: -; d_call: -; cdr3_nt: TGCGCCAGCAGCTTCGGCTCGGGGGACACTGAAGCTTTCTTT; cdr3_aa: CASSFGSGDTEAFF
j_call: TRBJ1-4; v_call: TRBV28; clone_size: -; d_call: -; cdr3_nt: TGTGCCAGCACCGGTCTTAATGAAAAACTGTTTTTT; cdr3_aa: CASTGLNEKLFF
j_call: TRBJ2-5; v_call: TRBV5-5; clone_size: -; d_call: -; cdr3_nt: TGTGCCAGCAGCTTGGAACACAGCTCAGAGACCCAGTACTTC; cdr3_aa: CASSLEHSSETQYF
j_call: TRBJ1-2; v_call: TRBV5-1; clone_size: -; d_call: TRBD1; cdr3_nt: TGCGCCAGCAGCTTAGACAGGGCCAACTATGGCTACACCTTC; cdr3_aa: CASSLDRANYGYTF
j_call: TRBJ1-1; v_call: TRBV27; clone_size: -; d_call: -; cdr3_nt: TGTGCCAGCAGTCCGCTAAATACGGGCGAAGCTTTCTTT; cdr3_aa: CASSPLNTGEAFF